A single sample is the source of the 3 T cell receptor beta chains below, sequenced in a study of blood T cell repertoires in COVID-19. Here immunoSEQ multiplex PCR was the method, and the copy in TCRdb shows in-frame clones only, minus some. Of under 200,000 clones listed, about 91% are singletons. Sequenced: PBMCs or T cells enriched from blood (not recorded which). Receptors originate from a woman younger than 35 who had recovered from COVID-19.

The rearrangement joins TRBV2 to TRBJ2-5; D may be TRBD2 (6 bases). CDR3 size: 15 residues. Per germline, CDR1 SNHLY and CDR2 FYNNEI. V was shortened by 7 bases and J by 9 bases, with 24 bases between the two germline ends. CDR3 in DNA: TGTGCCAGCACCCGCGGGGCTAACCAGGGAAGGGCCCAGTACTTC. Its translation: CASTRGANQGRAQYF.

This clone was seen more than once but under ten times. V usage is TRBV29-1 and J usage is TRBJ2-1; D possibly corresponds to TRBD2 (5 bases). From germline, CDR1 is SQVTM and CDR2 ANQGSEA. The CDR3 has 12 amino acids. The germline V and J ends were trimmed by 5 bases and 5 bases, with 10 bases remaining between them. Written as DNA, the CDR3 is TGCAGCGTTACCGCCGGGAACAATGAGCAGTTCTTC. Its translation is CSVTAGNNEQFF.

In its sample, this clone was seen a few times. The CDR3 sequence: CASSFRQNKFSEQYF. The CDR3 bases are TGTGCCAGCAGCTTCCGCCAGAACAAATTCTCCGAGCAGTACTTC. The rearrangement links TRBV13 to TRBJ2-7; D is ambiguous. The CDR3 spans 15 residues. Between the trimmed V and J ends, which lost 3 bases and 6 bases, there was a span of 18 bases. Germline V gene data show CDR1 as PRHDT and CDR2 as FYEKMQ (reference sequence). Drawing the rest from reference TRBV13 and TRBJ2-7, the complete variable domain is AAGVIQSPRHLIKEKRETATLKCYPIPRHDTVYWYQQGPGQDPQFLISFYEKMQSDKGSIPDRFSAQQFSDYHSELNMSSLELGDSALYFCASSFRQNKFSEQYFGPGTRLTVT.